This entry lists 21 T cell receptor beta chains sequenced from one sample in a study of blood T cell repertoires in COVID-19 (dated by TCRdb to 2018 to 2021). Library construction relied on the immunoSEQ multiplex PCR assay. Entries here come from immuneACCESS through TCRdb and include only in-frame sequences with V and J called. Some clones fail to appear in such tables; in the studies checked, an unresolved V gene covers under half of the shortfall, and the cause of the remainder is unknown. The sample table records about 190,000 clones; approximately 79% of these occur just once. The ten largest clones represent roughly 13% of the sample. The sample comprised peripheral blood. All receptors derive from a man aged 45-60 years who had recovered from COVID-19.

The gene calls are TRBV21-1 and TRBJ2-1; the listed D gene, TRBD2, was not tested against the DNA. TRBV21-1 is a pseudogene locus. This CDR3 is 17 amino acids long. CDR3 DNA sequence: TGTGCCAGCAGCGGCCCCTTTATCGCCGCGGACTACAATGAGCAGTTCTTC. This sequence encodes CASSGPFIAADYNEQFF.

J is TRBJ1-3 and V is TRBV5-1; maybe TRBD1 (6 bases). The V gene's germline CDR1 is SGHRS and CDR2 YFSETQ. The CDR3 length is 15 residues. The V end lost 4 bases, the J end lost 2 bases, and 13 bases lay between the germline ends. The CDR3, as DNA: TGCGCCAGCAGCGGAAACGCAGGGGCTGGAAACACCATATATTTT. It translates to CASSGNAGAGNTIYF.

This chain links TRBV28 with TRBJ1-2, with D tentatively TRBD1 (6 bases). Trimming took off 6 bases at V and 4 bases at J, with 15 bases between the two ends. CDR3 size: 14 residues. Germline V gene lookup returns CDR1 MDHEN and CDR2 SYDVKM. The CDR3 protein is CASRRTASFYGYTF. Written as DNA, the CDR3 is TGTGCCAGCAGGCGGACAGCATCATTCTATGGCTACACCTTC.

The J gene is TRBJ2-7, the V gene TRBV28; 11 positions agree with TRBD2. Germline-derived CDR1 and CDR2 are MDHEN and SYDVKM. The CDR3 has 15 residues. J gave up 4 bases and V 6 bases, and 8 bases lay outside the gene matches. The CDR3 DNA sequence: TGTGCCAGCAGCTTTTCTAGCGGGAGGACTTACGAGCAGTACTTC. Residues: CASSFSSGRTYEQYF.

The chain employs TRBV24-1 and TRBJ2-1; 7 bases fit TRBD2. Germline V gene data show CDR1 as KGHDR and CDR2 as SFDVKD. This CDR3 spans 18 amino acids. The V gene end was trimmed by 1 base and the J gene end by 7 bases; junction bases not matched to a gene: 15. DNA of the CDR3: TGTGCCACCAGTGATTTATTAGAGCGGCGGGAGACTAGAAATGAGCAGTTCTTC. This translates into CATSDLLERRETRNEQFF.

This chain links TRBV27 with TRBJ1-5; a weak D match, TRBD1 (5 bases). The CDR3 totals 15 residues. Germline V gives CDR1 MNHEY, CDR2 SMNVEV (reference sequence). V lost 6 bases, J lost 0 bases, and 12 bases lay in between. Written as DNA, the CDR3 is TGTGCCAGCAGGCATAACAGGTATAGCAATCAGCCCCAGCATTTT. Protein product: CASRHNRYSNQPQHF.

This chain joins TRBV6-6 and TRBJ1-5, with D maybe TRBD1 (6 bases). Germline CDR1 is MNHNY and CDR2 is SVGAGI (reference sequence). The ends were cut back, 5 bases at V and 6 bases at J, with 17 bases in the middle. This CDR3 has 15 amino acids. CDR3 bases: TGTGCCAGCAGTCCCTACACCCAGGGGAGTCAGCCCCAGCATTTT. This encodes CASSPYTQGSQPQHF.

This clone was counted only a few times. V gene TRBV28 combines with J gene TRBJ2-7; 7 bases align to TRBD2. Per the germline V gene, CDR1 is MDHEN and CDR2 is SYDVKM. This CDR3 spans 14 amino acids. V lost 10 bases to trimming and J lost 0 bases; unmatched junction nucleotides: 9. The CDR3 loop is CATLSGISSYEQYF. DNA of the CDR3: TGTGCCACCTTAAGCGGGATCAGCTCCTACGAGCAGTACTTC. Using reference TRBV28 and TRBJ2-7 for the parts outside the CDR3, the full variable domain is DVKVTQSSRYLVKRTGEKVFLECVQDMDHENMFWYRQDPGLGLRLIYFSYDVKMKEKGDIPEGYSVSREKKERFSLILESASTNQTSMYLCATLSGISSYEQYFGPGTRLTVT.

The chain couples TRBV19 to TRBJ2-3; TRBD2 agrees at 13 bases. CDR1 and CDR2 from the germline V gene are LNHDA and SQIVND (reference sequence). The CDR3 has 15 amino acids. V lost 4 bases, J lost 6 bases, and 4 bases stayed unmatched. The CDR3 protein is CASSTRTSGSDTQYF. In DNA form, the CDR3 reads TGTGCCAGTAGTACCCGGACTAGCGGGAGCGATACGCAGTATTTT.

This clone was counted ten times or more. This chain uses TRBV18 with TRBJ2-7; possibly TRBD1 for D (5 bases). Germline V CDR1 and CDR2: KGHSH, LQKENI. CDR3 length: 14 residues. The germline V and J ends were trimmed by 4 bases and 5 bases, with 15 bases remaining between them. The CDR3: CASSLGQGVNEQYF. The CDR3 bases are TGTGCCAGCTCACTAGGGCAGGGCGTCAACGAGCAGTACTTC.

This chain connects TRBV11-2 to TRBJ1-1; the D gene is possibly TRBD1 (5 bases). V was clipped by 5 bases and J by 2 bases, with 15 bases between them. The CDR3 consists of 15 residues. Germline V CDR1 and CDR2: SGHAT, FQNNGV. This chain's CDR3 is CASSPTRQPNTEAFF. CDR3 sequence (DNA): TGTGCCAGCAGCCCGACGCGACAGCCTAACACTGAAGCTTTCTTT.

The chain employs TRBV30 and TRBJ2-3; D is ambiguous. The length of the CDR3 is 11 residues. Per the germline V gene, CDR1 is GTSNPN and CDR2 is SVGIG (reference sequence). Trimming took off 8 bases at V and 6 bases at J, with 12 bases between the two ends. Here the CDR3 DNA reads TGTGCCCTATTACTGTTGGATACGCAGTATTTT. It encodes CALLLLDTQYF. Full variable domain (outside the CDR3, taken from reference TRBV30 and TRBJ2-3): SQTIHQWPATLVQPVGSPLSLECTVEGTSNPNLYWYRQAAGRGLQLLFYSVGIGQISSEVPQNLSASRPQDRQFILSSKKLLLSDSGFYLCALLLLDTQYFGPGTRLTVL.

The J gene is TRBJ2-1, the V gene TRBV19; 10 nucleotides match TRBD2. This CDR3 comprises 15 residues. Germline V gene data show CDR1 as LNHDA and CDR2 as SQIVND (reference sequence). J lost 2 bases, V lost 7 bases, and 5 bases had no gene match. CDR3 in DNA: TGTGCCAGTACCGAAACTAGCGGGGCCTACAATGAGCAGTTCTTC. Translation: CASTETSGAYNEQFF.

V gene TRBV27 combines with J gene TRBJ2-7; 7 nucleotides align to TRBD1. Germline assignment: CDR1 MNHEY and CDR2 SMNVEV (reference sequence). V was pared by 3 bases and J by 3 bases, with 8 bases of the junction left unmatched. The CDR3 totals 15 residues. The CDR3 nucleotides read TGTGCCAGCAGTTTCGGAGCGAACAGGGGCTACGAGCAGTACTTC. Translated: CASSFGANRGYEQYF.

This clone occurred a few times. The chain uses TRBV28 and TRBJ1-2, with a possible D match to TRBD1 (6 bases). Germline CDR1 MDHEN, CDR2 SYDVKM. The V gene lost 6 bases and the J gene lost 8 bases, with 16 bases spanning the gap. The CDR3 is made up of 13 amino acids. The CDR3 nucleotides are TGTGCCAGCAGCTACGAGGGGGTACGCGGCTACACCTTC. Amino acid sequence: CASSYEGVRGYTF.

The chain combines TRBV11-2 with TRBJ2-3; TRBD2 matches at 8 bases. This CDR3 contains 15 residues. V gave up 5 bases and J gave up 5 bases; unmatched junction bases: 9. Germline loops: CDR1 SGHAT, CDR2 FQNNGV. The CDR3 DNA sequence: TGTGCCAGCAGCCTCGGGACTAGTGGTTTAGATACGCAGTATTTT. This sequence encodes CASSLGTSGLDTQYF.

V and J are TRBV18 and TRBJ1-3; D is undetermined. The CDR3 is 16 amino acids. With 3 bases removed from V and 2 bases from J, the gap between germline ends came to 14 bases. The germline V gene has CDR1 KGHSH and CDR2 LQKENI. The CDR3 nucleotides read TGTGCCAGCTCACCCTTCGGGATTTTAGCTGGAAACACCATATATTTT. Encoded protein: CASSPFGILAGNTIYF.

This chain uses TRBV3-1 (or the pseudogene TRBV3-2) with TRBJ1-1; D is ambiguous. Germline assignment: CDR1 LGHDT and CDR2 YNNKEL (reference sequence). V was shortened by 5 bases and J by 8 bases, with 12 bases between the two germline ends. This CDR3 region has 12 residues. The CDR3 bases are TGTGCCAGCAGCTACCTCGAGGGCGAAGCTTTCTTT. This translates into CASSYLEGEAFF.

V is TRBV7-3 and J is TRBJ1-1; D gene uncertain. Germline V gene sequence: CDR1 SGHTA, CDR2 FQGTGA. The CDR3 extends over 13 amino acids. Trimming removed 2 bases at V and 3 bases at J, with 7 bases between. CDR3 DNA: TGTGCCAGCAGCTTATCAATAGACACTGAAGCTTTCTTT. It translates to CASSLSIDTEAFF. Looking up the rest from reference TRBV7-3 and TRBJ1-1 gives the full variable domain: GAGVSQTPSNKVTEKGKYVELRCDPISGHTALYWYRQSLGQGPEFLIYFQGTGAADDSGLPNDRFFAVRPEGSVSTLKIQRTERGDSAVYLCASSLSIDTEAFFGQGTRLTVV.

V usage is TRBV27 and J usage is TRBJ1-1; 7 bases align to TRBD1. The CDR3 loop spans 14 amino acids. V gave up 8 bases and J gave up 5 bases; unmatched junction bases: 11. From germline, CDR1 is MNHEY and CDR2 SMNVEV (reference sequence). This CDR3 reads CASGRQGLGTEAFF. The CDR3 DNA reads TGTGCCAGCGGTAGACAGGGTCTAGGAACTGAAGCTTTCTTT.

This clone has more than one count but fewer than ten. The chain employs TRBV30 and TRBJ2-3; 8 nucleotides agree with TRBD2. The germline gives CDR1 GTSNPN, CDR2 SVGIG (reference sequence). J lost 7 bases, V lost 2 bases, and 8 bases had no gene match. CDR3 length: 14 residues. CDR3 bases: TGTGCCTGGAGTCTGGGGAGCGGGAGTCATACGCAGTATTTT. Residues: CAWSLGSGSHTQYF.